This T cell receptor beta chain was identified in a study of PD-1 blockade in classical Hodgkin lymphoma. The CDR3 length is 14 residues. Trimming left V 4 bases short and J 1 base short, with 9 bases between. Germline CDR1 LGHNA, CDR2 YSLEER. The time point denotes: cycle 4 day 1 (C4D1), after less than 7 weeks of nivolumab. Following autologous stem cell transplantation, relapse occurred in every patient, and exposure to brentuximab vedotin varied. The repertoire was sequenced with immunoSEQ multiplex PCR; TCRdb's copy has only in-frame clones and lacks some. The sample records approximately 110,000 clones, roughly 87% being singletons.

V usage is TRBV4-3 and J usage is TRBJ2-3; D perhaps matches TRBD1 (5 bases). This clonotype was sampled from a human donor with classical Hodgkin lymphoma. The input for sequencing was peripheral blood mononuclear cells (PBMCs), taken before the fourth cycle of nivolumab. The CDR3 DNA follows: TGCGCCAGCAGCCGTGGGGCCCGCACAGATACGCAGTATTTT. Translation gives CASSRGARTDTQYF.